This T cell receptor (beta chain) was retrieved from a study of cytomegalovirus exposure and HLA in healthy donors. Study observations and caveats: Donors were assumed by presence/absence analyses to have roughly uniform sequencing depth. In the analysis, some V segments, TRBV6-2 and TRBV6-3 included, were excluded as indistinguishable. Data from an earlier analysis indicated that most TCR beta V segments were productive either about 87% or about 30% of the time.

This clone was seen a handful of times. Its antigen is not identified. The PCR used 60 Vbeta and 13 Jbeta primers. The table came from immunoSEQ multiplex PCR; TCRdb's copy has only in-frame clones and leaves some out. The repertoire holds 95,000 to 100,000 clones, with less than 80% as singletons. Germline V gene data show CDR1 as SGHAT and CDR2 as FQNNGV. This CDR3 comprises 17 residues. Losses at the gene ends were 1 base for V and 3 bases for J; bases not matched to a gene: 9. This chain links TRBV11-2 with TRBJ2-7; 10 bases are a match to TRBD2. The specimen was PBMCs. This TCR came from a man in his forties in good health and CMV-seronegative. In DNA form, the CDR3 reads TGTGCCAGCAGCTTAGTATGGGCCCCTAGCGGGGGCTACGAGCAGTACTTC. Its protein is CASSLVWAPSGGYEQYF.